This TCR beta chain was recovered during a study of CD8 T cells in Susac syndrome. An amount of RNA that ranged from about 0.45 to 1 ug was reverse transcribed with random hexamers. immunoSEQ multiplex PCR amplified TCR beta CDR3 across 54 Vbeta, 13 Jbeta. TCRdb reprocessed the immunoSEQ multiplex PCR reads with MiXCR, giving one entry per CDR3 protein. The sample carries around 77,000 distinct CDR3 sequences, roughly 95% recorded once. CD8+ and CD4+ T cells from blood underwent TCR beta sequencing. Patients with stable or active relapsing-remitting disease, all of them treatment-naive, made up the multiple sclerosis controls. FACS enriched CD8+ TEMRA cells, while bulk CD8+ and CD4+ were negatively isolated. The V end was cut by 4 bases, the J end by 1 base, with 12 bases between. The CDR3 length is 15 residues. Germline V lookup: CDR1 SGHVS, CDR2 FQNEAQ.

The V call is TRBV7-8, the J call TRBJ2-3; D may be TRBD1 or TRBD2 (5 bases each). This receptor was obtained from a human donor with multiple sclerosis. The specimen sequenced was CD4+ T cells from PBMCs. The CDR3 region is CASSSRDPRTDTQYF. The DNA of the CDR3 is TGTGCCAGCAGCTCCCGGGACCCCCGCACAGATACGCAGTATTTT.